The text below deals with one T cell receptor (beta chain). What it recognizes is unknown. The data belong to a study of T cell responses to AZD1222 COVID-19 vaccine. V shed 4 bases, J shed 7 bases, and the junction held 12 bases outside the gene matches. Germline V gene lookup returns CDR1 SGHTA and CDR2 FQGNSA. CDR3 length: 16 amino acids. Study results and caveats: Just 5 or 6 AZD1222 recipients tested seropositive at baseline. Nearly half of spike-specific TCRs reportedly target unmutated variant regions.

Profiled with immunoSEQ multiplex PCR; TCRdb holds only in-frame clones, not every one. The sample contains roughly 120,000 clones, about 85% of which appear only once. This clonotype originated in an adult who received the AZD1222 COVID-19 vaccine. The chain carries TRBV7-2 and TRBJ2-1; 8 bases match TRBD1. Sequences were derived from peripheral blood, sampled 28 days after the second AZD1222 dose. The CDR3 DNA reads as TGTGCCAGCAGCTACCGAGGACAGGGAATTTCGAATGAGCAGTTCTTC. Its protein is CASSYRGQGISNEQFF.